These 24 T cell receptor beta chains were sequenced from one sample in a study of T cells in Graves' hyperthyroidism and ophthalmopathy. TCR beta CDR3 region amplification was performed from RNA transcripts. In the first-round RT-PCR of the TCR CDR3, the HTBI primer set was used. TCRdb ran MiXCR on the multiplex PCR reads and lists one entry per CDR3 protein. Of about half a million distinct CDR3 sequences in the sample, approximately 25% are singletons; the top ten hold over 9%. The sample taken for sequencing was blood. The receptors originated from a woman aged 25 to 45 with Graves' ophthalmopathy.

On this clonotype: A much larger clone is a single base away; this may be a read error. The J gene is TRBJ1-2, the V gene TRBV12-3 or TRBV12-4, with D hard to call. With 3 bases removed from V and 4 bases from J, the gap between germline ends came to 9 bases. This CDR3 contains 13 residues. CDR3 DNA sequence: TGTGCCAGCAGTTTCCACTCCCTCTATGGCTACACCTTC. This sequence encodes CASSFHSLYGYTF.

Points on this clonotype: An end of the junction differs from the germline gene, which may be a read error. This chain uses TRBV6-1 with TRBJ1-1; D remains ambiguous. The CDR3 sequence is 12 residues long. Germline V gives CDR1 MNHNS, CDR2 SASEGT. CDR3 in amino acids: CAGSVRNTEAFF. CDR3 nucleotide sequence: TGTGCCGGCAGTGTCCGGAACACTGAAGCTTTCTTT.

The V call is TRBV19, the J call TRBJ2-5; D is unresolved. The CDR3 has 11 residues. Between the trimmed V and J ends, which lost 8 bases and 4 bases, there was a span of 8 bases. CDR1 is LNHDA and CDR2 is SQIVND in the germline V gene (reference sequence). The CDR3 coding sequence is TGTGCCAGTGGGTTTCGAGAGACCCAGTACTTC. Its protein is CASGFRETQYF.

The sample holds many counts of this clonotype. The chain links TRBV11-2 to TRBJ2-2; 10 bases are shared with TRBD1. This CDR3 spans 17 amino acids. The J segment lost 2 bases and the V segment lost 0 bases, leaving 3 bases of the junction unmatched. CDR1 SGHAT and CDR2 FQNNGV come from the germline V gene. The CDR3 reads CASSLEGQGKNTGELFF. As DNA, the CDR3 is TGTGCCAGCAGCTTAGAGGGACAGGGGAAAAACACCGGGGAGCTGTTTTTT.

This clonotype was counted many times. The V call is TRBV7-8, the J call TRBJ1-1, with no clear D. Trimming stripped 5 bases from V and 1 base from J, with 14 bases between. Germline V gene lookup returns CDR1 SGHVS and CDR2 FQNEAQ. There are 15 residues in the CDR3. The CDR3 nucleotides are TGTGCCAGCAGCCCAAGGACGGAAAAGAACACTGAAGCTTTCTTT. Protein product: CASSPRTEKNTEAFF. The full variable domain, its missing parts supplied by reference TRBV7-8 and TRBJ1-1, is GAGVSQSPRYKVAKRGQDVALRCDPISGHVSLFWYQQALGQGPEFLTYFQNEAQLDKSGLPSDRFFAERPEGSVSTLKIQRTQQEDSAVYLCASSPRTEKNTEAFFGQGTRLTVV.

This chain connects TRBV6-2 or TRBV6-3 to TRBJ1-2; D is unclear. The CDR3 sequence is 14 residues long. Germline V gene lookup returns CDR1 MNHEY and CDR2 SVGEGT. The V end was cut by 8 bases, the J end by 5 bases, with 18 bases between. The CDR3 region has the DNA TGTGCCAGCGTGTTGCGTCGGCAGAGTTATGGCTACACCTTC. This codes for CASVLRRQSYGYTF.

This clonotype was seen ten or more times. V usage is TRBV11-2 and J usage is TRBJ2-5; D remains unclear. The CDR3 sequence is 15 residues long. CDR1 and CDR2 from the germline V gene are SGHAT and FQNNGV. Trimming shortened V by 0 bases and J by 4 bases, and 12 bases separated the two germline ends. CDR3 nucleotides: TGTGCCAGCAGCTTAGATCGCGTTGCGCGAGAGACCCAGTACTTC. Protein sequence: CASSLDRVARETQYF.

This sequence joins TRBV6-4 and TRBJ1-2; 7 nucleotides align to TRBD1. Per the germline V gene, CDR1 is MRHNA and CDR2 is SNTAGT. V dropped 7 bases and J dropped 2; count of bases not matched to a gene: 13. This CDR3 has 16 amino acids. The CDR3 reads CASTTSARGANYGYTF. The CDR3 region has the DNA TGTGCCAGCACCACCAGCGCCAGGGGGGCGAACTATGGCTACACCTTC.

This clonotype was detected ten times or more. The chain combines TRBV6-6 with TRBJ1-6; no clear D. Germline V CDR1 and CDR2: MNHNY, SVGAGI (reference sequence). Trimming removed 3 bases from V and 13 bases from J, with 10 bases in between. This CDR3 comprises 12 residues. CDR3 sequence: CASSYPTPPLHF. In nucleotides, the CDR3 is TGTGCCAGCAGTTATCCAACTCCGCCCCTCCACTTT.

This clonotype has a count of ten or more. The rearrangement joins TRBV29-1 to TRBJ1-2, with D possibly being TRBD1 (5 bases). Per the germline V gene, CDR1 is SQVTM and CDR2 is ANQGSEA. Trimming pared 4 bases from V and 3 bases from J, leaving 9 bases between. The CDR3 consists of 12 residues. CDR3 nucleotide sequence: TGCAGCGTTGGGAGGGACGACTATGGCTACACCTTC. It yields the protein CSVGRDDYGYTF. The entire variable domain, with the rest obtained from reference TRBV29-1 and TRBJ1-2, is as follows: SAVISQKPSRDICQRGTSLTIQCQVDSQVTMMFWYRQQPGQSLTLIATANQGSEATYESGFVIDKFPISRPNLTFSTLTVSNMSPEDSSIYLCSVGRDDYGYTFGSGTRLTVV.

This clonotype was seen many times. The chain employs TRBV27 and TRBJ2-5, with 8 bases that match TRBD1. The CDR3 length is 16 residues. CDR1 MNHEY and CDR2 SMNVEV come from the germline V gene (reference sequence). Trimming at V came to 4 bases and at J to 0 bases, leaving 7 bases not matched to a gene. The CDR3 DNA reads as TGTGCCAGCAGTTCCCTCAGACAGGGGTACCAAGAGACCCAGTACTTC. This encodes CASSSLRQGYQETQYF.

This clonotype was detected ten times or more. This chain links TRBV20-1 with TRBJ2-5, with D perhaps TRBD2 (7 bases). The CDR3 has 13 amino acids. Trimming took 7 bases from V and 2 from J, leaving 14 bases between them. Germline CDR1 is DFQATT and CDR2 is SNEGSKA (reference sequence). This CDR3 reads CSVGGAGQETQYF. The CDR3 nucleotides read TGCAGTGTAGGGGGGGCCGGGCAAGAGACCCAGTACTTC.

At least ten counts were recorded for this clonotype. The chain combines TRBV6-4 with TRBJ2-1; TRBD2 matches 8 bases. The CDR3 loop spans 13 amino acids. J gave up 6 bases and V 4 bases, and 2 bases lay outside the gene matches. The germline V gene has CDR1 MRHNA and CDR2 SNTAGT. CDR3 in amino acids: CASSVGTSNEQFF. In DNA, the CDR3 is TGTGCCAGCAGTGTGGGGACTAGCAATGAGCAGTTCTTC.

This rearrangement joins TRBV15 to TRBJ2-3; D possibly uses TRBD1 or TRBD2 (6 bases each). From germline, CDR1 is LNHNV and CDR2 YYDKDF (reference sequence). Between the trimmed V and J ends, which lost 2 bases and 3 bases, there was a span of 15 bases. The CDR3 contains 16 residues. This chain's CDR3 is CATSRRQAGYTDTQYF. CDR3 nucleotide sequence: TGTGCCACCAGCAGAAGACAGGCGGGGTATACAGATACGCAGTATTTT.

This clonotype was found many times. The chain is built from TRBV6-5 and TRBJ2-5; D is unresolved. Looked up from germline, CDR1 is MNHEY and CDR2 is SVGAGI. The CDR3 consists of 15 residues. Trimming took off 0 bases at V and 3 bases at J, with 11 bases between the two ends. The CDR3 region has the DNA TGTGCCAGCAGTTACTCGTATCTTTTGGAAGAGACCCAGTACTTC. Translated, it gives CASSYSYLLEETQYF.

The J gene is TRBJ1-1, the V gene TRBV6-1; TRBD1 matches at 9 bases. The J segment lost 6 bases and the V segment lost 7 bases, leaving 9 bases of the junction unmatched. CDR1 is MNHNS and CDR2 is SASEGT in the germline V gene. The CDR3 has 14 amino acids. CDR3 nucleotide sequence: TGTGCCAGCAACCCCGGACAGGGGAAGTCTGAAGCTTTCTTT. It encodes CASNPGQGKSEAFF.

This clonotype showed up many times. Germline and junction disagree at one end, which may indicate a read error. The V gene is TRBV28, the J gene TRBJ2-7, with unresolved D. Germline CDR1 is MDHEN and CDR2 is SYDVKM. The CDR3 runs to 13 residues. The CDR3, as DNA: TGTGCCAGCAGTCCGCCTCAGAGCTACGGGCAGTACTTC. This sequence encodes CASSPPQSYGQYF.

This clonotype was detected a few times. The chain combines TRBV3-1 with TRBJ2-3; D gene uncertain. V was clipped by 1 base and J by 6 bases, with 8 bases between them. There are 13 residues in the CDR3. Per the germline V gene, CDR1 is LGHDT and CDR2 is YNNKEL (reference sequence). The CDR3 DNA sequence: TGTGCCAGCAGCCAAGCCAATCTGGATACGCAGTATTTT. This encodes CASSQANLDTQYF.

CDR3 bases: TGTGCCAGTAGTGATGAGGCGACGGACACTGAAGCTTTCTTT. Protein product: CASSDEATDTEAFF. The rearrangement joins TRBV19 to TRBJ1-1; D is ambiguous. The germline gives CDR1 LNHDA, CDR2 SQIVND (reference sequence). The CDR3 consists of 14 residues. Trimming took off 5 bases at V and 3 bases at J, with 13 bases between the two ends.

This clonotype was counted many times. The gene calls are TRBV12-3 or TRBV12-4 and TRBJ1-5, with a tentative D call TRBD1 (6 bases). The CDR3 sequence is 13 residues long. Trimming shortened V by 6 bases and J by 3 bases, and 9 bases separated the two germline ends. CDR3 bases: TGTGCCAGCAGGGGACACGTCAATCAGCCCCAGCATTTT. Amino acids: CASRGHVNQPQHF.

CDR3 bases: TGTGCCAGCAGTTTAGCGGGGGGGAGCCAAGAGACCCAGTACTTC. The encoded protein is CASSLAGGSQETQYF. This chain links TRBV5-6 with TRBJ2-5; TRBD2 matches at 11 bases. V shed 5 bases, J shed 1 base, and the junction held 4 bases outside the gene matches. Germline V gives CDR1 SGHDT, CDR2 YYEEEE. The CDR3 length is 15 residues.

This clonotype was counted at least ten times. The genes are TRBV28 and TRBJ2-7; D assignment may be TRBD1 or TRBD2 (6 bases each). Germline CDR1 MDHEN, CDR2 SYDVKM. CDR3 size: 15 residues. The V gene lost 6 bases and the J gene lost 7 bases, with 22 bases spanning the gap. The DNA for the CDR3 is TGTGCCAGCAGCCCCCAAGGGGGGCCAGGTGAGGAGCAGTACTTC. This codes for CASSPQGGPGEEQYF.

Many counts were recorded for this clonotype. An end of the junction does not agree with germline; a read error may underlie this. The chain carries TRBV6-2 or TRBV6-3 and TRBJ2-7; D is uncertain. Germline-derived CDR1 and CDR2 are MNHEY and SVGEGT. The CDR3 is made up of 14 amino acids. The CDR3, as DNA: TGTGCCAACAGTTATTTATACCCCCCCTACGAGCAGTACTTC. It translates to CANSYLYPPYEQYF.

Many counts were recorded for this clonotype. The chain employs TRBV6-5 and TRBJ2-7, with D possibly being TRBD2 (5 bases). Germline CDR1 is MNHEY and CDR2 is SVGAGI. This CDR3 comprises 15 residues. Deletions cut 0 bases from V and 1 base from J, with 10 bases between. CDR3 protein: CASSYSYSASYEQYF. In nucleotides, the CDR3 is TGTGCCAGCAGTTACTCGTATAGCGCTTCCTACGAGCAGTACTTC.